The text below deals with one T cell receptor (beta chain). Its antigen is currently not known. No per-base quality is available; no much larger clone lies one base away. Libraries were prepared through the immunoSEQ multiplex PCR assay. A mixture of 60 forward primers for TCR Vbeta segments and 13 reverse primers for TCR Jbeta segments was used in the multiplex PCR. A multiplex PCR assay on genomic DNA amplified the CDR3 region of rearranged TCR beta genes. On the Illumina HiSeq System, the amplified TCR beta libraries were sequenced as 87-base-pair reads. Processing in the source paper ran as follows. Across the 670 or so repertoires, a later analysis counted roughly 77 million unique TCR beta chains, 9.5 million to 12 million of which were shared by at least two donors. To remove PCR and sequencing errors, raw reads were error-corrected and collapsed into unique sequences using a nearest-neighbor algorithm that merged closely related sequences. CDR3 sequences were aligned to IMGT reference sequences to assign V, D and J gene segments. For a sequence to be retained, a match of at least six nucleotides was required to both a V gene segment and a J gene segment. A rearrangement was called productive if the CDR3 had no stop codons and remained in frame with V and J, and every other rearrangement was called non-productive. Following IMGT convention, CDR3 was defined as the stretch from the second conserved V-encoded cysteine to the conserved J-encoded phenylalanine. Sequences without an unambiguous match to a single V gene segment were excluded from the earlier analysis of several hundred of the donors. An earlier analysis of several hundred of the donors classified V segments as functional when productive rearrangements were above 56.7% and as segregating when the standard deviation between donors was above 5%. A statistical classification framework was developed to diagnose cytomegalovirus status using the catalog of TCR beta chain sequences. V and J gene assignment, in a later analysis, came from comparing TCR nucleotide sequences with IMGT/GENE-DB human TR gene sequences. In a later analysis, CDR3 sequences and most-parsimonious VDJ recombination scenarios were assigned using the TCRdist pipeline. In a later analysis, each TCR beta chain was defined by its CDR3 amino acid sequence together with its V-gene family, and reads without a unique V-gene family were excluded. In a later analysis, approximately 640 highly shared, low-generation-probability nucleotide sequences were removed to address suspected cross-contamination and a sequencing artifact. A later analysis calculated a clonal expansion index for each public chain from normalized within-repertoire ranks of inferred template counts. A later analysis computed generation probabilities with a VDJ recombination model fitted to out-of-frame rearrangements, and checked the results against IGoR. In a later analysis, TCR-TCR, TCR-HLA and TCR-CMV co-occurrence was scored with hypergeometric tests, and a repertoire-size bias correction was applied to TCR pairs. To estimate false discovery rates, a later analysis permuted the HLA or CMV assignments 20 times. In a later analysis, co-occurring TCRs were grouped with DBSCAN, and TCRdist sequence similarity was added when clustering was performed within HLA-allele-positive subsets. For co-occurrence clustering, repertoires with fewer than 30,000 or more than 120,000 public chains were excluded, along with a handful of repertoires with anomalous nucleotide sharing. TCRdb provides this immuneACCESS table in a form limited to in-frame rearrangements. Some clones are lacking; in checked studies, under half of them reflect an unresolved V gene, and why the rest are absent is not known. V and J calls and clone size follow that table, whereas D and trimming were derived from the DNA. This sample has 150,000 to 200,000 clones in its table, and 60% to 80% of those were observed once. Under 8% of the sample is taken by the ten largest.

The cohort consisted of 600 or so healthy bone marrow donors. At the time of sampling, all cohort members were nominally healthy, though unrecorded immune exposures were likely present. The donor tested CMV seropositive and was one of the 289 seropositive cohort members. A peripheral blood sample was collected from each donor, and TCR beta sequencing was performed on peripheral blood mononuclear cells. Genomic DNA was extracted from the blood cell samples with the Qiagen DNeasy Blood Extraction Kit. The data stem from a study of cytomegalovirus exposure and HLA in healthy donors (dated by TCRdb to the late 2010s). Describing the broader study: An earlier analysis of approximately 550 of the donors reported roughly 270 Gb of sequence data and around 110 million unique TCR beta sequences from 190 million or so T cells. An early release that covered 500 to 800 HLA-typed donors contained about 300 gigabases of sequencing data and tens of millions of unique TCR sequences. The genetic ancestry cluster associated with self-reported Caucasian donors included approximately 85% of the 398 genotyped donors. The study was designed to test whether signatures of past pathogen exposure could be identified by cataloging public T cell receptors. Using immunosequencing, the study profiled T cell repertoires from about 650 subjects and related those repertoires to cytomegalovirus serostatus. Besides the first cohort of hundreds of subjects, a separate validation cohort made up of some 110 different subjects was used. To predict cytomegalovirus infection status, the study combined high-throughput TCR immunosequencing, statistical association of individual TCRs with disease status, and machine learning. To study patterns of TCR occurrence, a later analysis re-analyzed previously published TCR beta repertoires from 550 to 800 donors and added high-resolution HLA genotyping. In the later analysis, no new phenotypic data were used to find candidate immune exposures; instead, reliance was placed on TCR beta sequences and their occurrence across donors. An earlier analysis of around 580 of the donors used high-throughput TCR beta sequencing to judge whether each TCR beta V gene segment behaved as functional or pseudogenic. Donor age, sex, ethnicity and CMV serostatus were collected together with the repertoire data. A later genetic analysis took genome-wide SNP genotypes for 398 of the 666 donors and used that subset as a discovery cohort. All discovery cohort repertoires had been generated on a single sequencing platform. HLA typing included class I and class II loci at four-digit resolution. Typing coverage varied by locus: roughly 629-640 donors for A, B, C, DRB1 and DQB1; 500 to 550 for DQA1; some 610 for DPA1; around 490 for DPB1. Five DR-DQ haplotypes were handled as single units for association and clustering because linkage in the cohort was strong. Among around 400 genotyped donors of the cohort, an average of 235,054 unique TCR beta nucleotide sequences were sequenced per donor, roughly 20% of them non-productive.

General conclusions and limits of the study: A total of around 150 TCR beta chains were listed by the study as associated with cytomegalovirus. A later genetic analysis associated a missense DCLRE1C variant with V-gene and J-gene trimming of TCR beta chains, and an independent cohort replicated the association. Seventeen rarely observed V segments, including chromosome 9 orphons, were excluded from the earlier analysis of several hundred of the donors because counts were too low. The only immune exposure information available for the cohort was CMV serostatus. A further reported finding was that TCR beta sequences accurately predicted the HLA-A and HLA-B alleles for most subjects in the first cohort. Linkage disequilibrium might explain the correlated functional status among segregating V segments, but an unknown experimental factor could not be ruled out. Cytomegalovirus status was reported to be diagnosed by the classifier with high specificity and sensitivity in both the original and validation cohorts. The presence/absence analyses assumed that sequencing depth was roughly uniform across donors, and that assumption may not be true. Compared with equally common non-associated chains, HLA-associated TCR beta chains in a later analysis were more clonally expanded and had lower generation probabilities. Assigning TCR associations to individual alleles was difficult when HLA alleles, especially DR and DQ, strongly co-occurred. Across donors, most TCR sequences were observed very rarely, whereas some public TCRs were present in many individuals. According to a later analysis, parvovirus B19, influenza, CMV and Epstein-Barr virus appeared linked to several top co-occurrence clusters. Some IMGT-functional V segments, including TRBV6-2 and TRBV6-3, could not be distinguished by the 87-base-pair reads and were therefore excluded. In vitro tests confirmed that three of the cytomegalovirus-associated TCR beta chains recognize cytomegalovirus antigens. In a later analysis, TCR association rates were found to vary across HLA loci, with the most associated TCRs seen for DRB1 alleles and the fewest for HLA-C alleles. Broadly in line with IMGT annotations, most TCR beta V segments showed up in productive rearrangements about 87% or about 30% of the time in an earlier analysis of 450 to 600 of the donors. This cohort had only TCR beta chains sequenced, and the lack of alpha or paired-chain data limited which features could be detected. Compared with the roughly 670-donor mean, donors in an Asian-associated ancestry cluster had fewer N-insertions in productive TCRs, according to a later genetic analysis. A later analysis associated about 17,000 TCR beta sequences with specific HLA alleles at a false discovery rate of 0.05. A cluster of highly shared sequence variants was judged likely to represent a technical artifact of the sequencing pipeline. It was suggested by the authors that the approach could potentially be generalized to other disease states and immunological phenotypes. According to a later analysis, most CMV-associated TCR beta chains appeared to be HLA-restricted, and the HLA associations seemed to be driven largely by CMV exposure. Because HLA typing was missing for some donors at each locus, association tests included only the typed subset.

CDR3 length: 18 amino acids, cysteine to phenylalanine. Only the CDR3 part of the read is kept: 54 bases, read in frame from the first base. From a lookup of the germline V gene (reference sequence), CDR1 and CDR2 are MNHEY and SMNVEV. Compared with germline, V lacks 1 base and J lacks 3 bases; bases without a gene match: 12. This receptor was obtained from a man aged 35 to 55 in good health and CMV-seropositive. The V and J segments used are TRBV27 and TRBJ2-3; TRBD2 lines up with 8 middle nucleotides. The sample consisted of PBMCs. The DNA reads TGTGCCAGCAGTTTATGGGCGGGAGGAAGATTCGGGACAGATACGCAGTATTTT. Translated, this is CASSLWAGGRFGTDTQYF.